This entry lists 27 T cell receptor beta chains sequenced from one sample in a study of blood T cell repertoires in COVID-19. TCRdb's copy holds only in-frame clones and misses some; the assay was immunoSEQ multiplex PCR. This repertoire shows about 180,000 clones, roughly 87% found once; its top ten account for around 1.4%. The sequencing input was peripheral blood. The receptors stem from a woman aged 50 to 65 with acute or convalescent COVID-19.

The chain couples TRBV7-2 to TRBJ2-1; no firm D call. Trimming shortened V by 5 bases and J by 6 bases, and 5 bases separated the two germline ends. Germline assignment: CDR1 SGHTA and CDR2 FQGNSA. The CDR3 loop spans 11 amino acids. The CDR3 DNA is TGTGCCAGCAGCCCATTCAATGAGCAGTTCTTC. Protein: CASSPFNEQFF.

The chain is built from TRBV12-3 or TRBV12-4 and TRBJ2-2, with 7 bases matching TRBD2. This CDR3 has 13 residues. V dropped 6 bases and J dropped 4; count of bases not matched to a gene: 2. DNA for the CDR3: TGTGCCAGCAGAGCGGGGAGCACCGGGGAGCTGTTTTTT. The encoded protein is CASRAGSTGELFF.

The chain links TRBV3-1 (or the pseudogene TRBV3-2) to TRBJ1-5; D is undetermined. The CDR3 has 17 residues. Trimming shortened V by 5 bases and J by 5 bases, and 22 bases separated the two germline ends. The V gene's germline CDR1 is LGHDT and CDR2 YNNKEL (reference sequence). The CDR3 DNA sequence: TGTGCCAGCAGCTACCATGCTCCCATTTGGCATCATCAGCCCCAGCATTTT. It encodes CASSYHAPIWHHQPQHF.

This clone appeared once. Additional DNA sequences in this sample encode the identical CDR3. The chain has TRBV4-3 and TRBJ1-1; no clear D. The CDR3 totals 14 residues. Germline V gene data show CDR1 as LGHNA and CDR2 as YSLEER. V lost 0 bases and J 2 bases, leaving 7 bases between the germline ends. This CDR3 is CASSQDGGNTEAFF. DNA for the CDR3: TGCGCCAGCAGCCAAGATGGCGGTAACACTGAAGCTTTCTTT.

V usage is TRBV5-8 and J usage is TRBJ2-7; D unclear. This CDR3 is built from 10 residues. Germline V gene lookup returns CDR1 SGHTS and CDR2 YDEGEE. Trimming left V 7 bases short and J 6 bases short, with 8 bases between. The CDR3 coding sequence is TGTGCCAGCGCGCCCCCCGAGCAGTACTTC. Translated: CASAPPEQYF.

The J gene is TRBJ2-7, the V gene TRBV6-5; D not certain. Germline V gene data show CDR1 as MNHEY and CDR2 as SVGAGI. Trimming removed 6 bases at V and 2 bases at J, with 17 bases between. This CDR3 region has 15 residues. This CDR3 is CASSSSSNMAYEQYF. Written as DNA, the CDR3 is TGTGCCAGCAGCTCTAGTTCCAACATGGCCTACGAGCAGTACTTC.

The rearrangement uses TRBV3-1 (or the pseudogene TRBV3-2) and TRBJ1-2, with 10 positions matching TRBD1. The CDR3 runs to 13 residues. The ends lost 3 bases at V and 8 bases at J; junction bases unmatched: 3. Germline lookup yields CDR1 LGHDT and CDR2 YNNKEL (reference sequence). This chain's CDR3 is CASSHGDRGGYTF. DNA for the CDR3: TGTGCCAGCAGCCATGGGGACAGGGGCGGCTACACCTTC.

The genes are TRBV6-2 or TRBV6-3 and TRBJ2-3, with 16 nucleotides matching TRBD2. Germline CDR1 reads MNHEY; CDR2 reads SVGEGT. The V segment lost 2 bases and the J segment 10 bases; nucleotides outside the gene matches: 3. CDR3 length: 15 residues. The CDR3 is CASSYGTSGGASQYF. The CDR3 nucleotides are TGTGCCAGCAGTTACGGGACTAGCGGGGGGGCCTCGCAGTATTTT.

V gene TRBV6-2 or TRBV6-3 combines with J gene TRBJ2-7, with 7 bases aligning to TRBD1. Trimming cost V 6 bases and J 3 bases; bases outside gene matches: 8. Germline V gene lookup returns CDR1 MNHEY and CDR2 SVGEGT. This CDR3 contains 14 residues. The CDR3 spells CASSDRASYYEQYF. In DNA form, the CDR3 reads TGTGCCAGCAGCGACAGGGCCTCTTACTACGAGCAGTACTTC.

The sample holds one count of this clone. The rearrangement joins TRBV10-1 to TRBJ2-1, with 11 bases identical to TRBD2. The CDR3 covers 15 residues. In germline, CDR1 is WNHNN, CDR2 SYGVQD (reference sequence). J lost 4 bases, V lost 3 bases, and 2 bases had no gene match. CDR3 coding DNA: TGCGCCAGCAGTGATACTAGCGGGGGATACAATGAGCAGTTCTTC. It yields the protein CASSDTSGGYNEQFF.

This clone was detected a few times. V gene TRBV10-3 combines with J gene TRBJ1-1, with a weak D call TRBD1 (5 bases). The CDR3 runs 15 residues. Germline lookup yields CDR1 ENHRY and CDR2 SYGVKD. Trimming removed 5 bases from V and 1 base from J, with 14 bases in between. The CDR3 DNA reads TGTGCCATCAGTCTGATCGGGGGATCGAACACTGAAGCTTTCTTT. As protein: CAISLIGGSNTEAFF.

The CDR3 sequence is CASSSRGLNYGYTF. As DNA, the CDR3 is TGTGCCAGTAGTAGCAGGGGGCTCAACTATGGCTACACCTTC. The gene calls are TRBV19 and TRBJ1-2; TRBD1 matches 8 bases. The CDR3 has 14 residues. Germline CDR1 and CDR2: LNHDA and SQIVND (reference sequence). Germline trimming cut 4 bases from V and 2 bases from J; bases unmatched to any gene: 3. Based on the CDR3 plus reference TRBV19 and TRBJ1-2, the full variable domain is DGGITQSPKYLFRKEGQNVTLSCEQNLNHDAMYWYRQDPGQGLRLIYYSQIVNDFQKGDIAEGYSVSREKKESFPLTVTSAQKNPTAFYLCASSSRGLNYGYTFGSGTRLTVV.

This clone was recorded once. The chain combines TRBV4-3 with TRBJ2-7; TRBD1 aligns across 10 bases. J lost 4 bases, V lost 0 bases, and 3 bases had no gene match. CDR1 is LGHNA, CDR2 YSLEER, per germline. The CDR3 contains 15 residues. In nucleotides, the CDR3 is TGCGCCAGCAGCCAAGATAGGGGACAGGGGTACGAGCAGTACTTC. This codes for CASSQDRGQGYEQYF.

CDR3 nucleotide sequence: TGTGCCAGCAGTTCCTTATGGGCTCCGGGACAGGGGAATGAAAAACTGTTTTTT. Protein product: CASSSLWAPGQGNEKLFF. This chain links TRBV28 with TRBJ1-4; 10 positions match TRBD1. V lost 4 bases to trimming and J lost 5 bases; unmatched junction nucleotides: 13. The CDR3 contains 18 residues. The germline V gene has CDR1 MDHEN and CDR2 SYDVKM.

V gene TRBV6-2 or TRBV6-3 combines with J gene TRBJ1-6; no clear D gene. Trimming took off 1 base at V and 9 bases at J, with 13 bases between the two ends. Germline V gene lookup returns CDR1 MNHEY and CDR2 SVGEGT. The CDR3 loop spans 15 amino acids. CDR3 in DNA: TGTGCCAGCAGTTACTTTCGGGGTGGAGGTTCACCCCTCCACTTT. As protein: CASSYFRGGGSPLHF.

This chain connects TRBV29-1 to TRBJ2-7, with D unclear. The CDR3 consists of 11 residues. V lost 7 bases to trimming and J lost 0 bases, with 7 bases between them. Germline assignment: CDR1 SQVTM and CDR2 ANQGSEA. The CDR3 is CSALSSYEQYF. The CDR3 DNA follows: TGCAGCGCCCTAAGCTCCTACGAGCAGTACTTC.

The CDR3 loop reads CASSLLRDTQSNYGYTF. The CDR3 DNA sequence: TGTGCCAGCAGCTTACTCCGGGACACCCAATCTAACTATGGCTACACCTTC. This chain joins TRBV7-9 and TRBJ1-2; weak D call: TRBD1 (6 bases). CDR1 and CDR2 (germline): SEHNR, FQNEAQ (reference sequence). Trimming removed 2 bases at V and 0 bases at J, with 16 bases between. The CDR3 is made up of 17 amino acids. Full variable domain (outside the CDR3, taken from reference TRBV7-9 and TRBJ1-2): DTGVSQNPRHKITKRGQNVTFRCDPISEHNRLYWYRQTLGQGPEFLTYFQNEAQLEKSRLLSDRFSAERPKGSFSTLEIQRTEQGDSAMYLCASSLLRDTQSNYGYTFGSGTRLTVV.

The rearrangement links TRBV27 to TRBJ2-7; D may be TRBD2 (6 bases). CDR3 length equals 15 residues. Germline loops: CDR1 MNHEY, CDR2 SMNVEV (reference sequence). V lost 2 bases and J 0 bases, leaving 11 bases between the germline ends. CDR3: CASSLKGLSSYEQYF. The CDR3 DNA is TGTGCCAGCAGTTTAAAGGGACTCTCCTCCTACGAGCAGTACTTC.

This chain uses TRBV6-5 with TRBJ2-2; D call uncertain. The CDR3 is 14 amino acids. V shed 2 bases and J shed 6 bases, with 10 bases lying between them. In germline, CDR1 is MNHEY, CDR2 SVGAGI. CDR3 DNA sequence: TGTGCCAGCAGTTACAATCCTAGTCCCGGGGAGCTGTTTTTT. The encoded protein is CASSYNPSPGELFF.

The chain joins TRBV11-2 to TRBJ2-7; 8 nucleotides line up with TRBD2. Per the germline V gene, CDR1 is SGHAT and CDR2 is FQNNGV. The J segment lost 3 bases and the V segment lost 1 base, leaving 8 bases of the junction unmatched. The CDR3 sequence is 16 residues long. The CDR3 loop reads CASSLGSSGVLYEQYF. CDR3 coding DNA: TGTGCCAGCAGCTTAGGTAGTAGCGGGGTTCTCTACGAGCAGTACTTC.

The chain carries TRBV19 and TRBJ1-4, with TRBD1 identical over 7 bases. Looked up from germline, CDR1 is LNHDA and CDR2 is SQIVND (reference sequence). This CDR3 has 13 amino acids. J gave up 8 bases and V 7 bases, and 7 bases lay outside the gene matches. The CDR3 nucleotides are TGTGCCAGTAACGATGGGACAGTCGAAAAACTGTTTTTT. This sequence encodes CASNDGTVEKLFF.

The CDR3 coding sequence is TGTGCCAGCAGCCAACTGGTCCCAACAGGGGATAGCTACACCTTC. Encoded protein: CASSQLVPTGDSYTF. This chain connects TRBV3-1 (or the pseudogene TRBV3-2) to TRBJ1-2, with 7 bases lining up with TRBD1. V lost 2 bases, J lost 9 bases, and 12 bases stayed unmatched. The germline CDR1 and CDR2 sequences are LGHDT and YNNKEL (reference sequence). The CDR3 covers 15 residues.

The chain recombines TRBV19 with TRBJ1-5; no clear D. The CDR3 totals 14 residues. CDR1 and CDR2 (germline): LNHDA, SQIVND (reference sequence). Trimming took 6 bases from V and 1 from J, leaving 10 bases between them. CDR3 nucleotides: TGTGCCAGTAGCTTACAATTGAGCAATCAGCCCCAGCATTTT. Its protein product is CASSLQLSNQPQHF.

CDR3 in amino acids: CASSPSAGAYNEQFF. The DNA of the CDR3 is TGTGCCAGTAGTCCCTCAGCGGGAGCTTACAATGAGCAGTTCTTC. The rearrangement links TRBV19 to TRBJ2-1; 8 nucleotides match TRBD2. V shed 5 bases and J 4 bases; nucleotides not matched to a gene: 7. Germline assignment: CDR1 LNHDA and CDR2 SQIVND (reference sequence). CDR3 size: 15 residues.

The chain couples TRBV9 to TRBJ2-1; 7 bases match TRBD2. Germline V gene sequence: CDR1 SGDLS, CDR2 YYNGEE. The V segment lost 0 bases and the J segment 2 bases; nucleotides outside the gene matches: 5. CDR3 length: 16 amino acids. The DNA of the CDR3 is TGTGCCAGCAGCGTAGAGAGGCTAGCGGCCTACAATGAGCAGTTCTTC. Encoded protein: CASSVERLAAYNEQFF.

The table lists this clone with a count of one. The chain recombines TRBV24-1 with TRBJ2-1; 13 nucleotides align to TRBD2. V lost 4 bases, J lost 4 bases, and 3 bases stayed unmatched. The V gene's germline CDR1 is KGHDR and CDR2 SFDVKD. This CDR3 contains 16 residues. The DNA for the CDR3 is TGTGCCACCAGTGAAACTAGCGGGAGGGAATACAATGAGCAGTTCTTC. Amino acid sequence: CATSETSGREYNEQFF.

The rearrangement links TRBV2 to TRBJ2-7; a weak D match, TRBD1 (5 bases). The CDR3 has 11 amino acids. Germline CDR1 is SNHLY and CDR2 is FYNNEI. Trimming took 6 bases from V and 2 from J, leaving 5 bases between them. The CDR3 loop is CASRGAYEQYF. CDR3 DNA: TGTGCCAGCAGAGGGGCCTACGAGCAGTACTTC.